This TCR beta chain was sequenced during a study of blood T cell repertoires in COVID-19. Looking at the study overall: PBMCs, B-cell-depleted T cells, or T cells were the source of the cDNA or gDNA that made up the material.

Germline-derived CDR1 and CDR2 are SQVTM and ANQGSEA. Between the trimmed V and J ends, which lost 4 bases and 2 bases, there was a span of 12 bases. This CDR3 has 14 amino acids. Sequencing was performed with immunoSEQ multiplex PCR; in TCRdb, only in-frame clones are kept and a portion is missing. The sample records fewer than 100,000 clones, more than 75% being singletons. The chain has TRBV29-1 and TRBJ2-1; D remains unclear. This sequence originates from a human donor in a cohort sampled during active COVID-19. The specimen was peripheral blood. The CDR3 spells CSVGPGEAYNEQFF. DNA for the CDR3: TGCAGCGTTGGTCCTGGTGAGGCCTACAATGAGCAGTTCTTC.